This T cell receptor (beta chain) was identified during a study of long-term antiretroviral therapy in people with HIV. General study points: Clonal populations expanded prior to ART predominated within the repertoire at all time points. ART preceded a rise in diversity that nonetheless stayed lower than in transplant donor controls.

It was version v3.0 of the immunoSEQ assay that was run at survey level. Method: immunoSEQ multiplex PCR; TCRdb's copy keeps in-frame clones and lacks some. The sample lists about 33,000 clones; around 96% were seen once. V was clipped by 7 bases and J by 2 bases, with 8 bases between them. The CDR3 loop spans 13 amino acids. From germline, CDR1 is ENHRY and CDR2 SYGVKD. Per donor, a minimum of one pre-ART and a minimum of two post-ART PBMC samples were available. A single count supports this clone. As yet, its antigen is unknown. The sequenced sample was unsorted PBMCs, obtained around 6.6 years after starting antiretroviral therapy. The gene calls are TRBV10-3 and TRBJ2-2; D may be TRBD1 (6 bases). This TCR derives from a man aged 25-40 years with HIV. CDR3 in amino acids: CAITRGNTGELFF. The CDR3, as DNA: TGTGCCATCACCAGGGGTAACACCGGGGAGCTGTTTTTT.